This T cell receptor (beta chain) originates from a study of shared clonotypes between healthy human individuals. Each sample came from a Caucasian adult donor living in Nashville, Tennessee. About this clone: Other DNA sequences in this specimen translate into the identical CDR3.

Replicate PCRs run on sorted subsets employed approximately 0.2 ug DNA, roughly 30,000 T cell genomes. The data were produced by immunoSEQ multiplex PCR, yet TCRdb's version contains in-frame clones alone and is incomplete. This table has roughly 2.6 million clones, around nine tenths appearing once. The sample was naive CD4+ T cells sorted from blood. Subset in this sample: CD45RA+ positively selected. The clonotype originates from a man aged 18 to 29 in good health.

The CDR3, as DNA: TGTGCCAGCAGGACGGGACAGACCTACGAGCAGTACTTC. It codes for CASRTGQTYEQYF. This rearrangement joins TRBV6-6 to TRBJ2-7, with 7 bases aligning to TRBD1. This CDR3 has 13 amino acids. Germline V gives CDR1 MNHNY, CDR2 SVGAGI (reference sequence). With V trimmed by 6 bases and J by 2 bases, 4 bases remained unmatched.